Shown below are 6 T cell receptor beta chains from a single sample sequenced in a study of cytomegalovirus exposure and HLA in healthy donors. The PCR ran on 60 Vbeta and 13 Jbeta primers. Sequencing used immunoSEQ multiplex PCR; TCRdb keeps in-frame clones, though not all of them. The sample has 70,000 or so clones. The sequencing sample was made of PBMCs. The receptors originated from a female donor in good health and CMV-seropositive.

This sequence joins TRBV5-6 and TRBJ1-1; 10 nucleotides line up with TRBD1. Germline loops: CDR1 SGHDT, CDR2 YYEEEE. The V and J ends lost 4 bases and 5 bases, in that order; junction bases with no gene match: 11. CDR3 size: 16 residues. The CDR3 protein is CASSRMTGGRGTEAFF. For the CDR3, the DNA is TGTGCCAGCAGCCGGATGACAGGGGGCCGTGGGACTGAAGCTTTCTTT.

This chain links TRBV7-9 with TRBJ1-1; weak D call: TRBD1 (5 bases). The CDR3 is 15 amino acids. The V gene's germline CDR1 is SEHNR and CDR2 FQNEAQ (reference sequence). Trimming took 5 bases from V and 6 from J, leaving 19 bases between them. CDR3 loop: CASSPTPLGRAEAFF. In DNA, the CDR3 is TGTGCCAGCAGCCCCACCCCGCTAGGCAGGGCTGAAGCTTTCTTT. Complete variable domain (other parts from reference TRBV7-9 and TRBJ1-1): DTGVSQNPRHKITKRGQNVTFRCDPISEHNRLYWYRQTLGQGPEFLTYFQNEAQLEKSRLLSDRFSAERPKGSFSTLEIQRTEQGDSAMYLCASSPTPLGRAEAFFGQGTRLTVV.

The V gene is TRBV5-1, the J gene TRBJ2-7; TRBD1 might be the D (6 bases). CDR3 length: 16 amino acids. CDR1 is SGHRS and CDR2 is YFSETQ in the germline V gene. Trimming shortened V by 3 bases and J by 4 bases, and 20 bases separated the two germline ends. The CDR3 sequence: CASSWIGDISSYEQYF. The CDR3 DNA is TGCGCCAGCAGCTGGATAGGGGACATAAGCTCGTACGAGCAGTACTTC.

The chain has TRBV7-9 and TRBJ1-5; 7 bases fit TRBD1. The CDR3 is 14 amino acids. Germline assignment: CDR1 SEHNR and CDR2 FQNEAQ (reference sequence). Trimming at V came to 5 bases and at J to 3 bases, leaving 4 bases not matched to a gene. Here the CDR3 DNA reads TGTGCCAGCAGCCCGGGACAGTTCAATCAGCCCCAGCATTTT. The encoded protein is CASSPGQFNQPQHF.

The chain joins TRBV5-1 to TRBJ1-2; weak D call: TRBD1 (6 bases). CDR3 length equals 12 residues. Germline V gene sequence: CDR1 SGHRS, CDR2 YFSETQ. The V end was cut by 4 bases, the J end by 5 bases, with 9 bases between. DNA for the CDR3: TGCGCCAGCAGCACGGACAGATATGGCTACACCTTC. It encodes CASSTDRYGYTF.

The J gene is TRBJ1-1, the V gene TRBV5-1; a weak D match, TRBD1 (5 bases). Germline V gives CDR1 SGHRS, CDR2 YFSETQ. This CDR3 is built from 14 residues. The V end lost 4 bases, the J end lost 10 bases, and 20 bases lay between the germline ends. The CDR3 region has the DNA TGCGCCAGCAGCCCTGAGGGGTTCGGAGGGGTAGCTTTCTTT. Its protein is CASSPEGFGGVAFF.